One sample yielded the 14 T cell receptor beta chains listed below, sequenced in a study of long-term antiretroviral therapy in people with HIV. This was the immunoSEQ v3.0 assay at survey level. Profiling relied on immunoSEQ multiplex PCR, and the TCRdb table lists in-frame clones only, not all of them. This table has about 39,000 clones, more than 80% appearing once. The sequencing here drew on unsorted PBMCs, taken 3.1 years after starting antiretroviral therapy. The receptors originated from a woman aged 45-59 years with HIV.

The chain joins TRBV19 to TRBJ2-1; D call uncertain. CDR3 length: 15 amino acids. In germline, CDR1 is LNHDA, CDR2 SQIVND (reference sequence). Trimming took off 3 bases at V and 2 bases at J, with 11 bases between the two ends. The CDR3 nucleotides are TGTGCCAGTAGTATGGTTTGGACGCCCTACAATGAGCAGTTCTTC. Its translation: CASSMVWTPYNEQFF. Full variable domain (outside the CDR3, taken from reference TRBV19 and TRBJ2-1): DGGITQSPKYLFRKEGQNVTLSCEQNLNHDAMYWYRQDPGQGLRLIYYSQIVNDFQKGDIAEGYSVSREKKESFPLTVTSAQKNPTAFYLCASSMVWTPYNEQFFGPGTRLTVL.

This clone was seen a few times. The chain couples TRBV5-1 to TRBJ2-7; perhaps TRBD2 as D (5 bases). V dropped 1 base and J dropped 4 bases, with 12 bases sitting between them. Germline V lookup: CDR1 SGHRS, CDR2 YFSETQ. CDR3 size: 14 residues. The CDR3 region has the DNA TGCGCCAGCAGCTTGAGCCGGGGTACGTACGAGCAGTACTTC. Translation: CASSLSRGTYEQYF.

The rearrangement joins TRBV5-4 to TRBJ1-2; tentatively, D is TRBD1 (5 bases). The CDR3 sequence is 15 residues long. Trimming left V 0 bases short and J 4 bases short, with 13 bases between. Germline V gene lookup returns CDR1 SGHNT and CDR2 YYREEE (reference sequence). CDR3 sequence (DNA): TGTGCCAGCAGCTTGGGCGTGGGGCAGGTCTATGGCTACACCTTC. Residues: CASSLGVGQVYGYTF.

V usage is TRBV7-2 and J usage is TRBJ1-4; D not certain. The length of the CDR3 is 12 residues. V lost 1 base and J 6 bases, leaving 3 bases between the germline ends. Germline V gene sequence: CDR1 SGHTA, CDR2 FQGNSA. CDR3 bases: TGTGCCAGCAGCTTAGAGCATGAAAAACTGTTTTTT. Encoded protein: CASSLEHEKLFF.

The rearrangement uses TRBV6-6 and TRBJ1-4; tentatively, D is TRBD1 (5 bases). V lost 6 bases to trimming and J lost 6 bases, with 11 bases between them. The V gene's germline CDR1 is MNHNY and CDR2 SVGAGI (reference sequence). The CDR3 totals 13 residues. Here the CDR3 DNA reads TGTGCCAGCAGAACGGGGGGGGATGAAAAACTGTTTTTT. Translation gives CASRTGGDEKLFF.

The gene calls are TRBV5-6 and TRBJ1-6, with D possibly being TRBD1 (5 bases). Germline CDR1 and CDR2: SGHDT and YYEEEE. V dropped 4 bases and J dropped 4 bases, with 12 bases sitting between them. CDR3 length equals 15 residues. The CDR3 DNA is TGTGCCAGCAGCCCCGGCGGGGGTTATAATTCACCCCTCCACTTT. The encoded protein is CASSPGGGYNSPLHF.

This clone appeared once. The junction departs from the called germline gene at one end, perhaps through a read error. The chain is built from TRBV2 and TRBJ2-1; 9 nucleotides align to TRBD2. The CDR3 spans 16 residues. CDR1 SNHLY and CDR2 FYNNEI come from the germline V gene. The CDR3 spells CASTEWTSERYNEQFF. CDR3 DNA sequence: TGTGCCAGCACTGAATGGACTAGCGAGAGATACAATGAGCAGTTCTTC.

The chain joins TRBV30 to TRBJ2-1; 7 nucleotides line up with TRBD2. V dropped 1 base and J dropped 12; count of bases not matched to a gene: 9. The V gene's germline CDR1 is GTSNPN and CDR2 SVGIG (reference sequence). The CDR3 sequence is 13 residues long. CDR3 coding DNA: TGTGCCTGGAGTGGGGGAGGGACGCAATGGCAGTTCTTC. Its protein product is CAWSGGGTQWQFF. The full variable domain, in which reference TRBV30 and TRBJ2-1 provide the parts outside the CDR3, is SQTIHQWPATLVQPVGSPLSLECTVEGTSNPNLYWYRQAAGRGLQLLFYSVGIGQISSEVPQNLSASRPQDRQFILSSKKLLLSDSGFYLCAWSGGGTQWQFFGPGTRLTVL.

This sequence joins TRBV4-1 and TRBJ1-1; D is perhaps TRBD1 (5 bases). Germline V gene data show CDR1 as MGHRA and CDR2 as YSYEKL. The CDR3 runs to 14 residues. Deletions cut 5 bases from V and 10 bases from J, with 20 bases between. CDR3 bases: TGCGCCAGCAGCTCCAGCCTGGGGGGTGGGGGAGCTTTCTTT. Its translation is CASSSSLGGGGAFF.

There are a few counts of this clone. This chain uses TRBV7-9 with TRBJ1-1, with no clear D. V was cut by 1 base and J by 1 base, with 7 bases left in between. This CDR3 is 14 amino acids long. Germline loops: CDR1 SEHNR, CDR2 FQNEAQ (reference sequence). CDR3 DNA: TGTGCCAGCAGCTTAGATCGGGAGAACACTGAAGCTTTCTTT. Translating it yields CASSLDRENTEAFF.

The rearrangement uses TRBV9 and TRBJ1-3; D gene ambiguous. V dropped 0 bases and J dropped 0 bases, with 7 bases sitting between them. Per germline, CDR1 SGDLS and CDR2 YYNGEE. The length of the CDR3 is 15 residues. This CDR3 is CASSVDPSSGNTIYF. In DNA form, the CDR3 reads TGTGCCAGCAGCGTAGACCCTAGCTCTGGAAACACCATATATTTT. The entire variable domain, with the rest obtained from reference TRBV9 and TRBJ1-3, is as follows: DSGVTQTPKHLITATGQRVTLRCSPRSGDLSVYWYQQSLDQGLQFLIQYYNGEERAKGNILERFSAQQFPDLHSELNLSSLELGDSALYFCASSVDPSSGNTIYFGEGSWLTVV.

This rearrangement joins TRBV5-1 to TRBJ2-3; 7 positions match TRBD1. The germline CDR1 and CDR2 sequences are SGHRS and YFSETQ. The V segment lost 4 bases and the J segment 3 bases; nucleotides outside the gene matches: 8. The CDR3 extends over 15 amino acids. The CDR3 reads CASSPSDRATDTQYF. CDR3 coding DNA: TGCGCCAGCAGCCCCTCCGACAGGGCGACAGATACGCAGTATTTT.

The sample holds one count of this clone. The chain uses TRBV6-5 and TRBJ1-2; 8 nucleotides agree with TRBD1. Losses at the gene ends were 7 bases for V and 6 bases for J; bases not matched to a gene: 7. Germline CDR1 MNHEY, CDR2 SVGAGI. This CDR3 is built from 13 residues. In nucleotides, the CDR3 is TGTGCCAGCAAGGTCGGACAGGGCAATGGCTACACCTTC. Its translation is CASKVGQGNGYTF.

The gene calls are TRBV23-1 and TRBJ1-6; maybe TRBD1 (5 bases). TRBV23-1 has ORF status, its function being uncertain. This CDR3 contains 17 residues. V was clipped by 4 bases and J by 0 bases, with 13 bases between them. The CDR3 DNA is TGCGCCAGCAGTCTCCACAGGCGGAGCTCCTATAATTCACCCCTCCACTTT. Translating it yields CASSLHRRSSYNSPLHF.